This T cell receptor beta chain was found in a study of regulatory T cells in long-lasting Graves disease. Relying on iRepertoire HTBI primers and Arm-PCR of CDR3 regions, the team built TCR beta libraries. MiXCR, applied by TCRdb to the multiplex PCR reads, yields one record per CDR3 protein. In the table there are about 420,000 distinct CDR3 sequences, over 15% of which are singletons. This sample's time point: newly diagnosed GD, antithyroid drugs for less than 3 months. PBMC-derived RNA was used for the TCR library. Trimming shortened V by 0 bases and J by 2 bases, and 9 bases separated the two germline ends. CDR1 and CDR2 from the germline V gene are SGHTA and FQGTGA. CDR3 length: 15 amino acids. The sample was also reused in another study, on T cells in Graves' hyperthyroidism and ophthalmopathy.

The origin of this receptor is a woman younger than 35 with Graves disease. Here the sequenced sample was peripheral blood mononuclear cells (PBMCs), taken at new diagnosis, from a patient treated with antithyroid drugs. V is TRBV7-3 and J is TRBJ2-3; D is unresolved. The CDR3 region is CASSLTSRVTDTQYF. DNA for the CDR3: TGTGCCAGCAGCTTAACTAGCAGAGTCACAGATACGCAGTATTTT.